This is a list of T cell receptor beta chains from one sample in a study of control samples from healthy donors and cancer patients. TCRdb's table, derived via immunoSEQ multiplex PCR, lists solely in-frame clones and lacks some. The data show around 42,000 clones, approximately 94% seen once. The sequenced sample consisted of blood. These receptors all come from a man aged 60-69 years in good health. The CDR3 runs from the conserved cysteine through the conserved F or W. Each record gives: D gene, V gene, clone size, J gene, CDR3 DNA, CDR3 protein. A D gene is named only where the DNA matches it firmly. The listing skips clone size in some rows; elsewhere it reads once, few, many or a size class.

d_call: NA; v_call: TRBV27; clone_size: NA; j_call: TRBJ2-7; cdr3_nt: TGTGCCAGCAGTTTACCGCCCTACGAGCAGTACTTC; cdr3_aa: CASSLPPYEQYF
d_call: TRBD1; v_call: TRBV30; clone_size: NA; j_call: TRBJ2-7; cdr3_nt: TGTGCCTGGAACGACGGACAGGGGGCTTCGTACGAGCAGTACTTC; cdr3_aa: CAWNDGQGASYEQYF
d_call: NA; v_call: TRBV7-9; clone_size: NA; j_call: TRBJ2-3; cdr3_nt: TGTGCCAGCAGCCACTTCGGCCTCGAGAGCACAGATACGCAGTATTTT; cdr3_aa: CASSHFGLESTDTQYF
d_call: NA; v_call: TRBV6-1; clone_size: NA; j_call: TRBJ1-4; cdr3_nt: TGTGCCAGCAGTGAAGTGTCTCAGGCGATTAATGAAAAACTGTTTTTT; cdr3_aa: CASSEVSQAINEKLFF
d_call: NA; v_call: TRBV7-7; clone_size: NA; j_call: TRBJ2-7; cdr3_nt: TGTGCTAGCAGCCCTACTCGGGGCATAGAGCAGTACTTC; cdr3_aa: CASSPTRGIEQYF
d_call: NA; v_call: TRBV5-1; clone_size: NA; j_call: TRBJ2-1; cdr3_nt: TGCGCCAGCAGCTTGGCCAGGTCAGGGGTGGGCAATGAGCAGTTCTTC; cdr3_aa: CASSLARSGVGNEQFF
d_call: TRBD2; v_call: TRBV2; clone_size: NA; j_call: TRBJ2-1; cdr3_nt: TGTGCCAGCAGTGAGTTCCTTACTTTAGCGGGAGTCGGTGCAAATGAGCAGTTCTTC; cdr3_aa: CASSEFLTLAGVGANEQFF
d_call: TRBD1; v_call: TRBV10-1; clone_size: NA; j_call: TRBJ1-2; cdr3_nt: TGCGCCAGCAGCTCCGGACAGGGCGCTGGCTACACCTTC; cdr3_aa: CASSSGQGAGYTF
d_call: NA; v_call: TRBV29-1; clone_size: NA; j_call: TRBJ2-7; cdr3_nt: TGCAGCGTCCCAAGGGGCAGGGAGCAGTACTTC; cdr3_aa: CSVPRGREQYF
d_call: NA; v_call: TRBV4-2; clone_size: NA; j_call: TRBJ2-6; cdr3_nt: TGTGCCAGCAGCCAAGAGATCGGAGAAATCTCTGGGGCCAACGTCCTGACTTTC; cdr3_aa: CASSQEIGEISGANVLTF
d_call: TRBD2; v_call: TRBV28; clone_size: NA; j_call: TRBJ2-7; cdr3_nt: TGTGCCAGCAGACTGGGACTAGCGTCCCACGAGCAGTACTTC; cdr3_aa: CASRLGLASHEQYF
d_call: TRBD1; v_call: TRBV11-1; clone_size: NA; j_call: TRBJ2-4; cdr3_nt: TGTGCCAGCAGCTTGGGACAGGGGATCGGAAACATTCAGTACTTC; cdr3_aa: CASSLGQGIGNIQYF
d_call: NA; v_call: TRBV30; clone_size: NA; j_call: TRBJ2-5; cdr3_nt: TGTGCCTGGAGTGGTATCCAAGAGACCCAGTACTTC; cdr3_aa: CAWSGIQETQYF
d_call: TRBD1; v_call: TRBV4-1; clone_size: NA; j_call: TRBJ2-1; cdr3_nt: TGCGCCAGCAGCCAAACGCCGGGACAGGGTTACAATGAGCAGTTCTTC; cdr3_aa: CASSQTPGQGYNEQFF
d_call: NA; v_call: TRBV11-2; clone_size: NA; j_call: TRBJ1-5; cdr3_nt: TGTGCCAGCAGCAAGGACGGGAATCAGCCCCAGCATTTT; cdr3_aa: CASSKDGNQPQHF
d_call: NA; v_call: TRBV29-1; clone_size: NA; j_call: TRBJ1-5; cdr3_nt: TGCAGCGTTGGAGGGGATCCGAACCAGCCCCAGCATTTT; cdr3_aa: CSVGGDPNQPQHF
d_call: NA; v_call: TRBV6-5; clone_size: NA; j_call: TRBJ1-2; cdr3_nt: TGTGCCAGCAGCCCCGGGACCCCGGGGGGAGATGGCTACACCTTC; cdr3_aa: CASSPGTPGGDGYTF
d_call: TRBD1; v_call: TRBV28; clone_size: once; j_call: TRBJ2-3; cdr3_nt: TGTGCCAGCAGGGAACAGGGGAGCACAGATACGCAGTATTTT; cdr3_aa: CASREQGSTDTQYF
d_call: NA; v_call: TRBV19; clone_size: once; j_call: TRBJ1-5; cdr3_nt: TGTGCCAGTAGCACGACAGGCAATCAGCCCCAGCATTTT; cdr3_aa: CASSTTGNQPQHF
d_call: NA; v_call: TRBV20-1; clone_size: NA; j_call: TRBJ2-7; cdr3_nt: TGCAGTGCTAGTTCTCCGAGGAGCCTCTCCTACGAGCAGTACTTC; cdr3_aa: CSASSPRSLSYEQYF
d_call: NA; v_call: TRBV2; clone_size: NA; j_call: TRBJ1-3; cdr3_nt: TGTGCCAGCACTGAGGATGGCTCTGGAAACACCATATATTTT; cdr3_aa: CASTEDGSGNTIYF
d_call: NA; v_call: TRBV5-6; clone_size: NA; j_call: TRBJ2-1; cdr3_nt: TGTGCCAGCAGCTCAGGGAATGAGCAGTTCTTC; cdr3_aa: CASSSGNEQFF
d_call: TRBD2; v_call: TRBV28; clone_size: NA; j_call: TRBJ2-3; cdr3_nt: TGTGCCAGCAGTGGCGAGCGGGAGATGTTACCAGATACGCAGTATTTT; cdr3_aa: CASSGEREMLPDTQYF
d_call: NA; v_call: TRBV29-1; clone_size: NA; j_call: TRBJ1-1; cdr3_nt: TGCAGCGTTGAAGCGGGGGGGGCTTTCTTT; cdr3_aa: CSVEAGGAFF
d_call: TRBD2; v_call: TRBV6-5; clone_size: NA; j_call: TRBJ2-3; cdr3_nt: TGTGCCAGCAGCCCGACTAGCGGGAGGGTAGGGACGCAGTATTTT; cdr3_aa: CASSPTSGRVGTQYF
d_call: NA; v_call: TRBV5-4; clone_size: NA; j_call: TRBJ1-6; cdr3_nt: TGTGCCAGCAGCTCCGGACGGGAGAGCTCCTATAATTCACCCCTCCACTTT; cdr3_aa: CASSSGRESSYNSPLHF
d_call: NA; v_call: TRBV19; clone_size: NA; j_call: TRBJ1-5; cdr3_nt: TGTGCCAGTAGCAAAGGGTGGGACGGTAGCCAGCCCCAGCATTTT; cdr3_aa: CASSKGWDGSQPQHF
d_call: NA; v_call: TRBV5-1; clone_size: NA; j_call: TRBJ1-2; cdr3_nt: TGCGCCAGCAGCTTGACTGAATATGGCTACACCTTC; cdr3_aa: CASSLTEYGYTF
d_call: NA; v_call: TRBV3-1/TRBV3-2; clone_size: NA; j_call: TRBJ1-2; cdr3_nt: TGTGCCAGCAGCCAAGCAAACAGGGTCGGCGACGGCTACACCTTC; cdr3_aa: CASSQANRVGDGYTF
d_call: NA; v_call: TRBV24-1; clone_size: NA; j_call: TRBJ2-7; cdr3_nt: TGTGCCACCAGTGACAATTCATACGAGCAGTACTTC; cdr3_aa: CATSDNSYEQYF
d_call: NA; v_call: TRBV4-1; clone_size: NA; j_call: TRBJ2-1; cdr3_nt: TGCGCCAGCAGCCAAGAGACCCAGGGGAGGGACGATGAGCAGTTCTTC; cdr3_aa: CASSQETQGRDDEQFF
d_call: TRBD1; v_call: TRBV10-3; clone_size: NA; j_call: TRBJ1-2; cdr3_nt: TGTGCCATCAGTGAGGGACAGGGGGAATTCAGCTACACCTTC; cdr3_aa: CAISEGQGEFSYTF
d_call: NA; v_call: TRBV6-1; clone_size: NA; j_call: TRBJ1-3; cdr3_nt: TGTGCCAGCAGTGAGCCGTTCTCTGGAAACACCATATATTTT; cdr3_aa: CASSEPFSGNTIYF